The subject of this entry is one TCR beta chain. What it binds is not known. Method: immunoSEQ multiplex PCR; TCRdb's copy keeps in-frame clones and lacks some. The table shows 22,000 or so clones, with about 87% occurring only once. Per germline, CDR1 SGHRS and CDR2 YFSETQ. The CDR3 extends over 16 amino acids. Germline trimming cut 6 bases from V and 5 bases from J; bases unmatched to any gene: 15. The sample originates from a study of chemoradiotherapy in HPV16-positive cancers. Study outcomes and limitations: Better recurrence-free survival went with HPV-responsive T-cell expansion in HPV16-positive patients. Candidate HPV-specific clones and E7-related TCR motifs grew in tumor during treatment.

The material sequenced was blood, taken from a patient who underwent chemoradiotherapy. This sequence was found in a human donor with HPV-associated anogenital cancer. The chain combines TRBV5-1 with TRBJ1-1, with 8 bases identical to TRBD1. In DNA form, the CDR3 reads TGCGCCAGCAATCGCGACCGAGGACAGGGACGGACTGAAGCTTTCTTT. It codes for CASNRDRGQGRTEAFF.